This TCR beta chain was sequenced during a study of neurological immune-mediated disorders. Overall study findings and caveats: Multiple sclerosis patients had less TCR clonal expansion than even healthy controls, unlike HTLV-1-associated myelopathy.

The time point: technical triplicate 2. The sorted libraries were made from about 910,000 CD4+ or CD8+ T cells. Each TCR transcript was tagged with a 10-nucleotide random UMI during 5'RACE. TCRdb analysed the 5' RACE reads with MiXCR anew, one entry per CDR3 protein. This table has roughly 32,000 distinct CDR3 sequences, roughly 15% appearing once. This clonotype has a count of ten or more. The antigen is undetermined. Germline trimming cut 4 bases from V and 5 bases from J; bases unmatched to any gene: 3. Germline V gene sequence: CDR1 SQVTM, CDR2 ANQGSEA. The CDR3 length is 12 residues. This receptor was identified in a female donor with HTLV-1-associated myelopathy (HAM/TSP). The specimen sequenced was CD4+ T cells from blood. The V call is TRBV29-1, the J call TRBJ2-3; 7 nucleotides match TRBD2. In nucleotides, the CDR3 is TGCAGCGTTGGGGGGAGGGGAGATACGCAGTATTTT. Translated, it gives CSVGGRGDTQYF.